This T cell receptor beta chain was found in a study of blood T cell repertoires in COVID-19. Overall study context: COVID-19 samples from acute and convalescent phases originated in the United States, Italy and Spain.

Donors in Cohort 3 who had recovered were those with two negative PCRs, healthcare professional clearance, or resolution of their symptoms. This clone is a singleton in its sample. Original methodology: It was from reference gene primer amplification that nucleated cell counts were estimated. TCRdb's copy holds only in-frame clones and misses some; the assay was immunoSEQ multiplex PCR. V and J calls and clone size are those listed in that table; D and trimming were worked out from the DNA. The sample carries some 160,000 clones, roughly 80% recorded once. The CDR3 consists of 12 residues. The germline V and J ends were trimmed by 3 bases and 10 bases, with 11 bases remaining between them. The germline V gene encodes CDR1 SGHKS and CDR2 YYEKEE (reference sequence).

The chain combines TRBV5-5 with TRBJ2-1; a possible D gene is TRBD1 (6 bases). Sample: PBMCs or T cells enriched from blood (not recorded which). This sequence originates from a woman between 50 and 59 years old who had recovered from COVID-19. CDR3 coding DNA: TGTGCCAGCAGCTCACAGGGCTGGGAGCAGTTCTTC. It is translated as CASSSQGWEQFF.